This entry is about one T cell receptor beta chain. Its antigen is not identified. These data are taken from a study of cytomegalovirus exposure and HLA in healthy donors. Study findings and constraints: Apparent HLA restriction characterized most CMV-associated TCR beta chains in a later analysis. Previous analysis showed most TCR beta V segments were productive about 87% or about 30% of the time.

Looked up from germline, CDR1 is SGHTA and CDR2 is FQGTGA. This CDR3 spans 16 amino acids. Trimming left V 0 bases short and J 6 bases short, with 14 bases between. Primers for the PCR totalled 60 Vbeta and 13 Jbeta. The protocol was immunoSEQ multiplex PCR, while the TCRdb copy is restricted to in-frame clones and leaves out a portion. The table includes 150,000 to 200,000 clones, 70% to 90% detected once. The V and J genes are TRBV7-3 and TRBJ2-2; the D is unclear. This TCR derives from a man aged 18 to 30 in good health and CMV-seropositive. Sequences were obtained from PBMCs. CDR3 coding DNA: TGTGCCAGCAGCTTAACGCCGACTCCCCCTGCCGGGGAGCTGTTTTTT. Its translation is CASSLTPTPPAGELFF.